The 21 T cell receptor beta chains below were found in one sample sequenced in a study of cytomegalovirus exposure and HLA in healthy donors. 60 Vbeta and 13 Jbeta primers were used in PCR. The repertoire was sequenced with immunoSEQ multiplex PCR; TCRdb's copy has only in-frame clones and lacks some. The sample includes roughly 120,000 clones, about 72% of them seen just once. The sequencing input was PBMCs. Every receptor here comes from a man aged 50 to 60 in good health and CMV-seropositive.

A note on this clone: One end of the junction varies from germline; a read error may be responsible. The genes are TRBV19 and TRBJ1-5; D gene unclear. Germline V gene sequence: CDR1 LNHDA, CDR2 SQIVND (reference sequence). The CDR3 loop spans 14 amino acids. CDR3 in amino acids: CASSAYDPSQPQRF. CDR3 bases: TGTGCCAGTAGTGCCTATGACCCGTCGCAGCCCCAGCGTTTT.

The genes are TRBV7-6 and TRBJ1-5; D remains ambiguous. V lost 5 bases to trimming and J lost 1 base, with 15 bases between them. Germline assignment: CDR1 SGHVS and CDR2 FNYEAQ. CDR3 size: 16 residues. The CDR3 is CASSPMLAGSNQPQHF. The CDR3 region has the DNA TGTGCCAGCAGCCCCATGTTGGCAGGCAGCAATCAGCCCCAGCATTTT.

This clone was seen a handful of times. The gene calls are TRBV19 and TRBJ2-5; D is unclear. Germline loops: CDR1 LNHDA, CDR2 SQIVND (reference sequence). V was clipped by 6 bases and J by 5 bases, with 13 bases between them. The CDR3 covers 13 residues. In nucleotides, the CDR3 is TGTGCCAGTAGCTCTACGCCTGCCGAGACCCAGTACTTC. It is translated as CASSSTPAETQYF.

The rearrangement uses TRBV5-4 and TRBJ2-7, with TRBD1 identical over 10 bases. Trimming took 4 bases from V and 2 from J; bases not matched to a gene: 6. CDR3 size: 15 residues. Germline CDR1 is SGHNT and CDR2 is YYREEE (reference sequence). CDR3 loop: CASSPGTGATYEQYF. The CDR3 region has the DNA TGTGCCAGCAGCCCCGGGACAGGGGCAACCTACGAGCAGTACTTC. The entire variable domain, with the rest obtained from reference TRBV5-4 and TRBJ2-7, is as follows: ETGVTQSPTHLIKTRGQQVTLRCSSQSGHNTVSWYQQALGQGPQFIFQYYREEENGRGNFPPRFSGLQFPNYSSELNVNALELDDSALYLCASSPGTGATYEQYFGPGTRLTVT.

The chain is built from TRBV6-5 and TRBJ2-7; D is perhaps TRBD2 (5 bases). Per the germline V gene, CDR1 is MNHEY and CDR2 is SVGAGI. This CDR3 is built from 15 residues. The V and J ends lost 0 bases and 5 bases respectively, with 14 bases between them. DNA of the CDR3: TGTGCCAGCAGTTACTCGAGAACGGGGTTTAACGAGCAGTACTTC. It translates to CASSYSRTGFNEQYF.

DNA of the CDR3: TGCGCCAGCAGATACCGGGACTTCCAAGGGGAGCAGTACTTC. Its translation is CASRYRDFQGEQYF. This chain connects TRBV10-2 to TRBJ2-7, with TRBD2 as a possible D gene (6 bases). This CDR3 has 14 residues. The ends were cut back, 6 bases at V and 7 bases at J, with 19 bases in the middle. Germline V CDR1 and CDR2: WSHSY, SAAADI.

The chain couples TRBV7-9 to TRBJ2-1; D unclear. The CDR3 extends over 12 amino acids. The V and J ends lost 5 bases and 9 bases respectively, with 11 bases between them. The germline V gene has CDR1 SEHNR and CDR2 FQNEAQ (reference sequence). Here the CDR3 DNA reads TGTGCCAGCAGCCCCGTTAAGCTTGAGCAGTTCTTC. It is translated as CASSPVKLEQFF.

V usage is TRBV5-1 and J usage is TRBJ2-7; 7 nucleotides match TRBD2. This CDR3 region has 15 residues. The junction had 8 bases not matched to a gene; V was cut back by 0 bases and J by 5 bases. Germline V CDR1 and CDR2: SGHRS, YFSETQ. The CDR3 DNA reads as TGCGCCAGCAGCTTGGAGGGCGGGAGTGTTAACGAGCAGTACTTC. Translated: CASSLEGGSVNEQYF.

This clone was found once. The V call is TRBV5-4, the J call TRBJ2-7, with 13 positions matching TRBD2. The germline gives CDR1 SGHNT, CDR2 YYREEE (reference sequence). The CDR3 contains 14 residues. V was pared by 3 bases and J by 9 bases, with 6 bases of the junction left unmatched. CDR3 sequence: CASSSGTSGNVQYF. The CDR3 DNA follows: TGTGCCAGCAGCTCCGGGACTAGCGGGAACGTGCAGTACTTC.

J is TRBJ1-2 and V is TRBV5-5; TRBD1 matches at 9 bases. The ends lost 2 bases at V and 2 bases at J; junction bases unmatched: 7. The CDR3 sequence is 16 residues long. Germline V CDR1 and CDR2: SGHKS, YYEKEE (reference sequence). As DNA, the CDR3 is TGTGCCAGCAGCTTTTTAGGGACAGGGACCAACTATGGCTACACCTTC. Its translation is CASSFLGTGTNYGYTF.

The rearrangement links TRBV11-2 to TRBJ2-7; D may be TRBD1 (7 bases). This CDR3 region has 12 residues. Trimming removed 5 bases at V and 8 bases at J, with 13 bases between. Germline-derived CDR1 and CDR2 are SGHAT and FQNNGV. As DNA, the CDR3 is TGTGCCAGCAGCCGACAGGGAGGAAAGCAGTACTTC. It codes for CASSRQGGKQYF.

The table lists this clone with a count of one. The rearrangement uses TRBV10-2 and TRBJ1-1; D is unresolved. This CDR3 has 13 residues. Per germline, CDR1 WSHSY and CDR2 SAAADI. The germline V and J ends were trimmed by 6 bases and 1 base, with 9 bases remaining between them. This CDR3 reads CASRIQANTEAFF. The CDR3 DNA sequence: TGCGCCAGCAGAATCCAGGCGAACACTGAAGCTTTCTTT.

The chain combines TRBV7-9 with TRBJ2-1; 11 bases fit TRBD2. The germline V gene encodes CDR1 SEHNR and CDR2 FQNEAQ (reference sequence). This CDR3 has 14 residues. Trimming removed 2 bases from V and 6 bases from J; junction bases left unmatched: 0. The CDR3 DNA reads TGTGCCAGCAGCTTAACTAGCGGGAGCAATGAGCAGTTCTTC. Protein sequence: CASSLTSGSNEQFF.

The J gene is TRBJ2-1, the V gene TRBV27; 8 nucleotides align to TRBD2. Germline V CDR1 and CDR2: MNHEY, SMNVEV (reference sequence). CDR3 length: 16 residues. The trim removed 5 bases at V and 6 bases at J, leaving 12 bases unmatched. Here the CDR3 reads CASSPYLLGTSNEQFF. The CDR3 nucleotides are TGTGCCAGCAGTCCCTACCTCCTGGGGACTAGCAATGAGCAGTTCTTC.

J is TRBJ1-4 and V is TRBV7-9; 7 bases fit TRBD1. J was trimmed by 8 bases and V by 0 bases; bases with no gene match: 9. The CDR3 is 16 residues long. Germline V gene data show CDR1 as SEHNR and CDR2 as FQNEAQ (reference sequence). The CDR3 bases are TGTGCCAGCAGCTTAGCGTATAGACAGGGAAGAGAAAAACTGTTTTTT. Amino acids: CASSLAYRQGREKLFF. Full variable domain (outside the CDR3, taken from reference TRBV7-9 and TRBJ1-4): DTGVSQNPRHKITKRGQNVTFRCDPISEHNRLYWYRQTLGQGPEFLTYFQNEAQLEKSRLLSDRFSAERPKGSFSTLEIQRTEQGDSAMYLCASSLAYRQGREKLFFGSGTQLSVL.

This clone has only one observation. CDR3 region: CASSEESGVGPYEQYF. Written as DNA, the CDR3 is TGTGCCAGCAGTGAAGAAAGCGGAGTCGGGCCCTACGAGCAGTACTTC. The rearrangement joins TRBV6-1 to TRBJ2-7, with D perhaps TRBD2 (5 bases). Germline V CDR1 and CDR2: MNHNS, SASEGT. CDR3 size: 16 residues. V was clipped by 1 base and J by 2 bases, with 15 bases between them.

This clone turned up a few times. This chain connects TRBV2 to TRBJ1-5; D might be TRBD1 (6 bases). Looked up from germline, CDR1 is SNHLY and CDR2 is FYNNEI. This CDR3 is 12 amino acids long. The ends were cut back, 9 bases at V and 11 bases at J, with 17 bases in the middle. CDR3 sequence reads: CASGQWKWSQHF. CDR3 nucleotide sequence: TGTGCCAGTGGACAGTGGAAGTGGTCCCAGCATTTT.

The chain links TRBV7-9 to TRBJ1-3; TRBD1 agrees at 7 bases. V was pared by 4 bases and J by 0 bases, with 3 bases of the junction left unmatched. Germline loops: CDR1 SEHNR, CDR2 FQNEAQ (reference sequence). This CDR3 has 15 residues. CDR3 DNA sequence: TGTGCCAGCAGCTCGGACAGGAGCTCTGGAAACACCATATATTTT. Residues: CASSSDRSSGNTIYF. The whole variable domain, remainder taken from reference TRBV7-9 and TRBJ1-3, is DTGVSQNPRHKITKRGQNVTFRCDPISEHNRLYWYRQTLGQGPEFLTYFQNEAQLEKSRLLSDRFSAERPKGSFSTLEIQRTEQGDSAMYLCASSSDRSSGNTIYFGEGSWLTVV.

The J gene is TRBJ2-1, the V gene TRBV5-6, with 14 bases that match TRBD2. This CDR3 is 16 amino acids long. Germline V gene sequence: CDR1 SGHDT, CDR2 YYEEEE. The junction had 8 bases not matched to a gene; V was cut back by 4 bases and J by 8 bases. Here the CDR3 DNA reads TGTGCCAGCAGCGTAGGACTAGCGGGGGGTGATGATGAGCAGTTCTTC. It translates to CASSVGLAGGDDEQFF.

The CDR3 nucleotides read TGTGCCAGCAGCAAAGGGACTAGCGGTGGTTACGAGCAGTACTTC. It is translated as CASSKGTSGGYEQYF. The V and J genes are TRBV2 and TRBJ2-7; 11 bases align to TRBD2. V lost 6 bases to trimming and J lost 4 bases; unmatched junction nucleotides: 8. CDR3 length equals 15 residues. Germline V gene sequence: CDR1 SNHLY, CDR2 FYNNEI.

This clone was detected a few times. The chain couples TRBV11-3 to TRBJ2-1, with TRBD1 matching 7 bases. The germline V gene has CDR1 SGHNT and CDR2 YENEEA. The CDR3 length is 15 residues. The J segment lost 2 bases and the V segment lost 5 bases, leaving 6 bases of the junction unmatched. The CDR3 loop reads CASSPDRAAYNEQFF. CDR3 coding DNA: TGTGCCAGCAGCCCAGACAGGGCAGCCTACAATGAGCAGTTCTTC.